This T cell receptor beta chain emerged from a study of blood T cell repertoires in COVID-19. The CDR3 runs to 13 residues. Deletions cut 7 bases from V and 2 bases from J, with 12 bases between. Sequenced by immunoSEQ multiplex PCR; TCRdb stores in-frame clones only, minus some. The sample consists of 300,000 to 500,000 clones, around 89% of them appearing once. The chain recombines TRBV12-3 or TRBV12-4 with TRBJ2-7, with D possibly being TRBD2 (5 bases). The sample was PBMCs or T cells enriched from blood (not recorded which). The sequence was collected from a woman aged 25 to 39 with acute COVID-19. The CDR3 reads CASTLGLPYEQYF. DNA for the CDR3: TGTGCCAGCACCTTAGGACTGCCCTACGAGCAGTACTTC.